The 27 T cell receptor beta chains reported below all come from one sample, sequenced in a study of vaccination effects on CD4 cells after COVID-19 (dated by TCRdb to 2022 to 2024). Library preparation employed the immunoSEQ multiplex PCR assay. TCRdb holds this immuneACCESS table with in-frame rearrangements only. Some clones are missing; in checked studies, unresolved V genes explain under half, and the rest has no known cause. Within this sample are tens of thousands of clones, with 65% to 80% of them counted one time only. The ten largest clonotypes hold under 3% of the sample. For these TCRs, the target antigens are not known. After more than 9 days of culture, CD4+ T cells were isolated with the EasySep CD4+ T cell isolation kit. Sequenced material: CD4+ T cells from PBMCs cultured without peptide, taken before COVID-19 vaccination. The source of these receptors is a human donor who received a COVID-19 vaccine.

The genes are TRBV10-3 and TRBJ1-1, with D maybe TRBD1 (6 bases). The CDR3 runs 16 residues. Germline V gene sequence: CDR1 ENHRY, CDR2 SYGVKD. V was pared by 2 bases and J by 1 base, with 14 bases between. CDR3 amino acids: CAISERQGLGNTEAFF. The CDR3 DNA is TGTGCCATCAGTGAGAGGCAGGGGTTGGGGAACACTGAAGCTTTCTTT.

This chain uses TRBV5-1 with TRBJ2-3, with TRBD2 identical over 12 bases. The germline V gene encodes CDR1 SGHRS and CDR2 YFSETQ. The CDR3 sequence is 16 residues long. J lost 0 bases, V lost 4 bases, and 3 bases had no gene match. CDR3 DNA: TGCGCCAGCAGCAAGGGACTAGCGGGCAGCACAGATACGCAGTATTTT. The encoded protein is CASSKGLAGSTDTQYF. The full variable domain, its missing parts supplied by reference TRBV5-1 and TRBJ2-3, is KAGVTQTPRYLIKTRGQQVTLSCSPISGHRSVSWYQQTPGQGLQFLFEYFSETQRNKGNFPGRFSGRQFSNSRSEMNVSTLELGDSALYLCASSKGLAGSTDTQYFGPGTRLTVL.

CDR3 nucleotide sequence: TGTGCCAGCAGTGAAGCCGGACAGGCTTCACCCCTCCACTTT. Translated: CASSEAGQASPLHF. This sequence joins TRBV6-1 and TRBJ1-6; 7 bases are a match to TRBD1. CDR1 and CDR2 from the germline V gene are MNHNS and SASEGT. Trimming removed 0 bases from V and 9 bases from J; junction bases left unmatched: 2. CDR3 size: 14 residues.

The rearrangement uses TRBV5-1 and TRBJ2-5; 8 nucleotides agree with TRBD1. Trimming took 7 bases from V and 4 from J; bases not matched to a gene: 9. The CDR3 consists of 14 residues. Per germline, CDR1 SGHRS and CDR2 YFSETQ. CDR3 amino acids: CASCQGALGETQYF. The CDR3 nucleotides read TGCGCCAGCTGCCAGGGGGCACTCGGAGAGACCCAGTACTTC. Complete variable domain (other parts from reference TRBV5-1 and TRBJ2-5): KAGVTQTPRYLIKTRGQQVTLSCSPISGHRSVSWYQQTPGQGLQFLFEYFSETQRNKGNFPGRFSGRQFSNSRSEMNVSTLELGDSALYLCASCQGALGETQYFGPGTRLLVL.

The genes are TRBV20-1 and TRBJ1-5; D possibly corresponds to TRBD1 (6 bases). Germline V gene sequence: CDR1 DFQATT, CDR2 SNEGSKA (reference sequence). The CDR3 length is 15 residues. Trimming removed 3 bases from V and 4 bases from J, with 16 bases in between. The chain's CDR3 is CSASQGSDRNQPQHF. The CDR3 DNA sequence: TGCAGTGCTAGTCAGGGGTCGGATAGGAATCAGCCCCAGCATTTT.

This chain joins TRBV28 and TRBJ2-1, with D possibly being TRBD2 (6 bases). Germline assignment: CDR1 MDHEN and CDR2 SYDVKM. CDR3 length: 10 residues. Trimming stripped 11 bases from V and 9 bases from J, with 11 bases between. The CDR3 reads CASQGGEQFF. The CDR3 DNA reads as TGTGCCTCCCAGGGAGGTGAGCAGTTCTTC.

The rearrangement links TRBV19 to TRBJ2-6; no definite D call. From germline, CDR1 is LNHDA and CDR2 SQIVND (reference sequence). Trimming cost V 2 bases and J 0 bases, with 5 bases left between them. The CDR3 has 15 amino acids. The CDR3 loop is CASSIPPSGANVLTF. Here the CDR3 DNA reads TGTGCCAGTAGTATACCCCCCTCTGGGGCCAACGTCCTGACTTTC.

V is TRBV10-3 and J is TRBJ2-1; 7 positions agree with TRBD2. With V trimmed by 10 bases and J by 3 bases, 3 bases remained unmatched. The germline V gene encodes CDR1 ENHRY and CDR2 SYGVKD. This CDR3 contains 12 residues. The CDR3 protein is CATAGDYNEQFF. In DNA form, the CDR3 reads TGTGCCACCGCGGGGGACTACAATGAGCAGTTCTTC.

The CDR3 sequence is CASSFRTSGFANTGELFF. In DNA, the CDR3 is TGTGCCAGCAGCTTCCGGACTAGCGGGTTCGCGAACACCGGGGAGCTGTTTTTT. J is TRBJ2-2 and V is TRBV5-4, with 11 bases identical to TRBD2. The V gene's germline CDR1 is SGHNT and CDR2 YYREEE (reference sequence). This CDR3 has 18 amino acids. Losses at the gene ends were 2 bases for V and 0 bases for J; bases not matched to a gene: 6. Drawing the rest from reference TRBV5-4 and TRBJ2-2, the complete variable domain is ETGVTQSPTHLIKTRGQQVTLRCSSQSGHNTVSWYQQALGQGPQFIFQYYREEENGRGNFPPRFSGLQFPNYSSELNVNALELDDSALYLCASSFRTSGFANTGELFFGEGSRLTVL.

The V gene is TRBV7-9, the J gene TRBJ1-2, with D maybe TRBD1 (5 bases). V dropped 4 bases and J dropped 0 bases, with 21 bases sitting between them. CDR3 length equals 18 residues. The V gene's germline CDR1 is SEHNR and CDR2 FQNEAQ (reference sequence). This chain's CDR3 is CASSSIRSGSKPNYGYTF. As DNA, the CDR3 is TGTGCCAGCAGCTCCATCCGGTCAGGGTCCAAGCCTAACTATGGCTACACCTTC.

The chain recombines TRBV6-5 with TRBJ2-7; D not certain. This CDR3 has 14 amino acids. The germline V gene encodes CDR1 MNHEY and CDR2 SVGAGI. Trimming removed 7 bases from V and 0 bases from J, with 13 bases in between. The CDR3 spells CASITQANSYEQYF. The CDR3 nucleotides read TGTGCCAGCATAACGCAGGCCAACTCCTACGAGCAGTACTTC.

The rearrangement links TRBV29-1 to TRBJ1-1; the D gene is possibly TRBD1 (5 bases). This CDR3 contains 13 residues. V was trimmed by 3 bases and J by 8 bases, leaving 16 bases between them. The germline V gene has CDR1 SQVTM and CDR2 ANQGSEA. The CDR3 loop is CSVEGMLRGEAFF. As DNA, the CDR3 is TGCAGCGTTGAGGGTATGTTGAGGGGAGAAGCTTTCTTT.

The chain uses TRBV7-9 and TRBJ2-1; D gene ambiguous. CDR1 SEHNR and CDR2 FQNEAQ come from the germline V gene (reference sequence). The CDR3 extends over 17 amino acids. Trimming pared 10 bases from V and 1 base from J, leaving 23 bases between. The CDR3 is CATSKAGARSSYNEQFF. CDR3 sequence (DNA): TGTGCCACCTCGAAAGCCGGAGCGAGGTCGTCCTACAATGAGCAGTTCTTC.

The rearrangement uses TRBV15 and TRBJ2-3, with 7 positions matching TRBD1. Looked up from germline, CDR1 is LNHNV and CDR2 is YYDKDF (reference sequence). This CDR3 comprises 15 residues. The V and J ends lost 5 bases and 8 bases, in that order; junction bases with no gene match: 13. The CDR3 DNA follows: TGTGCCACCAGCTTGGGAAGGGGGCGTAGTAGTACGCAGTATTTT. Its protein is CATSLGRGRSSTQYF.

The CDR3 nucleotides are TGTGCCAGCAGTTCGCTAGCGGGAGGGTGGGGTGAGCAGTTCTTC. This translates into CASSSLAGGWGEQFF. The J gene is TRBJ2-1, the V gene TRBV28; TRBD2 matches 12 bases. The germline gives CDR1 MDHEN, CDR2 SYDVKM. After removal of 4 bases from V and 9 bases from J, the junction contained 7 bases not matched to a gene. The CDR3 loop spans 15 amino acids.

V and J are TRBV5-1 and TRBJ1-4; TRBD1 aligns across 7 bases. In germline, CDR1 is SGHRS, CDR2 YFSETQ. V dropped 5 bases and J dropped 2; count of bases not matched to a gene: 6. The CDR3 covers 15 residues. CDR3 bases: TGCGCCAGCAGGACAGGGAGGTTCACTAATGAAAAACTGTTTTTT. Translating it yields CASRTGRFTNEKLFF.

The chain uses TRBV6-6 and TRBJ2-5; 15 bases fit TRBD2. The CDR3 totals 17 residues. V lost 5 bases to trimming and J lost 1 base; unmatched junction nucleotides: 5. Germline V gives CDR1 MNHNY, CDR2 SVGAGI (reference sequence). The CDR3 here is CASSPGLAGGLQETQYF. The CDR3 region has the DNA TGTGCCAGCAGTCCGGGACTAGCGGGGGGACTCCAAGAGACCCAGTACTTC.

The chain links TRBV3-1 (or the pseudogene TRBV3-2) to TRBJ1-1, with 7 bases fitting TRBD1. This CDR3 is 14 amino acids long. Germline CDR1 and CDR2: LGHDT and YNNKEL (reference sequence). With 4 bases clipped from V and 1 base from J, the junction kept 3 bases outside the gene matches. CDR3 amino acids: CASSPGQSNTEAFF. CDR3 nucleotides: TGTGCCAGCAGCCCGGGACAGTCGAACACTGAAGCTTTCTTT.

This clone has just a few counts. In DNA form, the CDR3 reads TGTGCCAGCAGACGACAGAGCTCTGGGGCCAACGTCCTGACTTTC. This encodes CASRRQSSGANVLTF. The rearrangement uses TRBV4-2 and TRBJ2-6; the D gene is possibly TRBD1 (5 bases). Germline V gives CDR1 LGHNA, CDR2 YNFKEQ. The CDR3 runs to 15 residues. The ends were cut back, 6 bases at V and 0 bases at J, with 9 bases in the middle.

The chain links TRBV19 to TRBJ2-4; D gene ambiguous. Trimming shortened V by 0 bases and J by 4 bases, and 4 bases separated the two germline ends. Germline assignment: CDR1 LNHDA and CDR2 SQIVND (reference sequence). This CDR3 region has 13 residues. CDR3: CASSIDGKNIQYF. CDR3 DNA sequence: TGTGCCAGTAGTATAGATGGAAAAAACATTCAGTACTTC.

The chain employs TRBV5-5 and TRBJ2-7; D is tentatively TRBD1 or TRBD2 (5 bases each). The germline V and J ends were trimmed by 7 bases and 6 bases, with 14 bases remaining between them. The CDR3 spans 12 residues. Per germline, CDR1 SGHKS and CDR2 YYEKEE (reference sequence). The CDR3 is CASGYGTGEQYF. The CDR3 DNA is TGTGCCAGCGGGTACGGGACGGGCGAGCAGTACTTC.

The J gene is TRBJ1-3, the V gene TRBV6-2 or TRBV6-3; D gene unclear. This CDR3 is built from 13 residues. Trimming stripped 5 bases from V and 0 bases from J, with 5 bases between. CDR1 is MNHEY, CDR2 SVGEGT, per germline. The DNA for the CDR3 is TGTGCCAGCAGTAAGACCTCTGGAAACACCATATATTTT. Protein sequence: CASSKTSGNTIYF.

V is TRBV6-5 and J is TRBJ1-2, with TRBD1 matching 7 bases. This CDR3 has 14 amino acids. V shed 5 bases and J 0 bases; nucleotides not matched to a gene: 3. Per the germline V gene, CDR1 is MNHEY and CDR2 is SVGAGI. The CDR3 region has the DNA TGTGCCAGCAGTCGGGACAGAGCTAACTATGGCTACACCTTC. Protein: CASSRDRANYGYTF.

V usage is TRBV9 and J usage is TRBJ1-6; 7 bases line up with TRBD1. Germline V CDR1 and CDR2: SGDLS, YYNGEE. V dropped 0 bases and J dropped 5; count of bases not matched to a gene: 2. CDR3 length: 15 residues. DNA for the CDR3: TGTGCCAGCAGCGTAGTTGGACAGGATAATTCACCCCTCCACTTT. This gives the protein CASSVVGQDNSPLHF.

The chain is built from TRBV4-1 and TRBJ1-2; D might be TRBD1 (5 bases). This CDR3 spans 16 amino acids. Germline loops: CDR1 MGHRA, CDR2 YSYEKL. The V gene lost 1 base and the J gene lost 2 bases, with 14 bases spanning the gap. The CDR3 DNA is TGCGCCAGCAGCCAAGTTCCGGGGACCGCGAACTATGGCTACACCTTC. It is translated as CASSQVPGTANYGYTF.

This chain connects TRBV27 to TRBJ2-7, with D unresolved. From germline, CDR1 is MNHEY and CDR2 SMNVEV (reference sequence). Trimming pared 5 bases from V and 0 bases from J, leaving 14 bases between. This CDR3 has 15 residues. The CDR3 here is CASSRLLGSSYEQYF. The DNA of the CDR3 is TGTGCCAGCAGTCGTCTTTTGGGCAGCTCCTACGAGCAGTACTTC.

This clone showed up just a few times. This rearrangement joins TRBV12-1 to TRBJ1-2; the tabulated D call, TRBD1, remains unverified against the DNA. TRBV12-1 is termed a pseudogene. This CDR3 spans 14 amino acids. The CDR3 DNA reads TGTGCCAGCAGATCCCGGGACAGGGTGGATGGCTACACCTTC. Residues: CASRSRDRVDGYTF.